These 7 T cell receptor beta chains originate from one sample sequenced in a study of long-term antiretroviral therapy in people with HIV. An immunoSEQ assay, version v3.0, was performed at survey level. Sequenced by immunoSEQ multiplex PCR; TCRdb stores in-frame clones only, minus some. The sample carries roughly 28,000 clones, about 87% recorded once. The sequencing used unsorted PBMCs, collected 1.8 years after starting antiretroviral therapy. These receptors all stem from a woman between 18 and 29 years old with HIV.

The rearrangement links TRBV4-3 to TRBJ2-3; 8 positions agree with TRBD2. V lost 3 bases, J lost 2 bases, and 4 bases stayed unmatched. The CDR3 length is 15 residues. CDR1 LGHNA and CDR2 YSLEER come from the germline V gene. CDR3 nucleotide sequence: TGCGCCAGCAGCCAGAGTAGCGGGAACACAGATACGCAGTATTTT. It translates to CASSQSSGNTDTQYF.

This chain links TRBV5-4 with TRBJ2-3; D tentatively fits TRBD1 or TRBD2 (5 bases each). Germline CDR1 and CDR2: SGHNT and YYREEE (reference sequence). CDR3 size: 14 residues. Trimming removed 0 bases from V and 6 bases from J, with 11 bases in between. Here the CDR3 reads CASSLGQGADTQYF. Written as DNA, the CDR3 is TGTGCCAGCAGCTTGGGTCAGGGAGCGGATACGCAGTATTTT.

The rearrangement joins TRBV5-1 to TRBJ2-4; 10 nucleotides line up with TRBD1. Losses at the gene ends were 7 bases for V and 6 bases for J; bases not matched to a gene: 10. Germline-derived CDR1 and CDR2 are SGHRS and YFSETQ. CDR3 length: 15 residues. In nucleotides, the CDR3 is TGCGCCAGCGCCCAATCGACAGGGGGCGGAAACATTCAGTACTTC. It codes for CASAQSTGGGNIQYF.

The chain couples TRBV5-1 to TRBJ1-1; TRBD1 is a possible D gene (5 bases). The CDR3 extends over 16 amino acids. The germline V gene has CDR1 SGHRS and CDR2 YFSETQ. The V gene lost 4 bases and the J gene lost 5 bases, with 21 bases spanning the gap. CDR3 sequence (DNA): TGCGCCAGCAGCCAAACACCCCCCAGGGCGACTACTGAAGCTTTCTTT. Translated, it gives CASSQTPPRATTEAFF.

DNA of the CDR3: TGTGCCAGCAGTTGGTCGAACACAGATACGCAGTATTTT. This translates into CASSWSNTDTQYF. The chain links TRBV27 to TRBJ2-3; no reliable D call. Trimming left V 4 bases short and J 2 bases short, with 7 bases between. The CDR3 covers 13 residues. The germline V gene encodes CDR1 MNHEY and CDR2 SMNVEV (reference sequence).

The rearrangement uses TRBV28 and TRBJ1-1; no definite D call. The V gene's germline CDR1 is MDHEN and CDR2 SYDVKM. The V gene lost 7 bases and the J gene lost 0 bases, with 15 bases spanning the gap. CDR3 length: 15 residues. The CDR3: CASTAPAGLNTEAFF. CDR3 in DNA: TGTGCCAGCACGGCTCCGGCAGGACTGAACACTGAAGCTTTCTTT.

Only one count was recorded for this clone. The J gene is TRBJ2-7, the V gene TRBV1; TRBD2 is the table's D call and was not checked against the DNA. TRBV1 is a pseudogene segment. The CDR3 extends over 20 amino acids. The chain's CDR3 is CTSSRFGLAGVLHTPYEQYF. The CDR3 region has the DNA TGCACCAGCAGCCGATTCGGACTAGCGGGAGTTCTGCATACTCCCTACGAGCAGTACTTC.